These 25 T cell receptor beta chains share one sample of origin, sequenced in a study of blood T cell repertoires in COVID-19. The method was immunoSEQ multiplex PCR; TCRdb's version includes in-frame clones alone and lacks a portion of them. The table lists about 160,000 clones, roughly 85% of them singletons. Sequenced sample: peripheral blood. The receptors here all came from a middle-aged man with acute or convalescent COVID-19.

The sample holds a few counts of this clone. The chain combines TRBV9 with TRBJ2-1; unclear D gene. Germline CDR1 is SGDLS and CDR2 is YYNGEE. The length of the CDR3 is 12 residues. V was pared by 2 bases and J by 5 bases, with 5 bases between. This chain's CDR3 is CASSVGHNEQFF. The CDR3 nucleotides read TGTGCCAGCAGCGTGGGCCACAATGAGCAGTTCTTC.

The J gene is TRBJ2-5, the V gene TRBV13, with 8 bases identical to TRBD1. V dropped 0 bases and J dropped 5; count of bases not matched to a gene: 5. The CDR3 extends over 15 amino acids. Germline CDR1 is PRHDT and CDR2 is FYEKMQ (reference sequence). The CDR3 sequence: CASSLGGQALETQYF. The CDR3 DNA follows: TGTGCCAGCAGCTTAGGGGGACAGGCCCTGGAGACCCAGTACTTC.

The rearrangement links TRBV9 to TRBJ1-1; D remains ambiguous. The CDR3 extends over 14 amino acids. Germline CDR1 and CDR2: SGDLS and YYNGEE. The V gene lost 0 bases and the J gene lost 4 bases, with 10 bases spanning the gap. The CDR3 protein is CASSVVPSGTEAFF. As DNA, the CDR3 is TGTGCCAGCAGCGTAGTTCCTAGTGGCACTGAAGCTTTCTTT.

The V and J genes are TRBV30 and TRBJ2-6, with a possible D match to TRBD1 (5 bases). The CDR3 runs 18 residues. With 2 bases removed from V and 4 bases from J, the gap between germline ends came to 21 bases. CDR1 is GTSNPN, CDR2 SVGIG, per germline (reference sequence). CDR3 in DNA: TGTGCCTGGAGTTTAAGAGGACACGCTCTTTTGGGGGCCAACGTCCTGACTTTC. This gives the protein CAWSLRGHALLGANVLTF. The whole variable domain, filled in from reference TRBV30 and TRBJ2-6, reads SQTIHQWPATLVQPVGSPLSLECTVEGTSNPNLYWYRQAAGRGLQLLFYSVGIGQISSEVPQNLSASRPQDRQFILSSKKLLLSDSGFYLCAWSLRGHALLGANVLTFGAGSRLTVL.

J is TRBJ2-3 and V is TRBV5-5; a weak D match, TRBD1 (6 bases). From germline, CDR1 is SGHKS and CDR2 YYEKEE (reference sequence). This CDR3 region has 14 residues. V was trimmed by 5 bases and J by 2 bases, leaving 12 bases between them. CDR3 region: CASRRTGSTDTQYF. The CDR3 DNA reads TGTGCCAGCAGAAGAACAGGGTCCACAGATACGCAGTATTTT.

As for this clone: This sample includes further DNA sequences coding for the same CDR3. This chain uses TRBV19 with TRBJ1-1, with D unclear. The CDR3 runs to 13 residues. CDR1 is LNHDA, CDR2 SQIVND, per germline (reference sequence). V dropped 3 bases and J dropped 1 base, with 6 bases sitting between them. The CDR3 is CASSIGENTEAFF. DNA of the CDR3: TGTGCCAGTAGTATCGGGGAGAACACTGAAGCTTTCTTT.

The V gene is TRBV19, the J gene TRBJ1-5, with a possible D match to TRBD1 (5 bases). V was trimmed by 5 bases and J by 4 bases, leaving 15 bases between them. The CDR3 spans 15 residues. Germline assignment: CDR1 LNHDA and CDR2 SQIVND (reference sequence). The CDR3 nucleotides read TGTGCCAGTAGTGACAGTTACCGTAGGAATCAGCCCCAGCATTTT. Amino acid sequence: CASSDSYRRNQPQHF.

The V and J genes are TRBV30 and TRBJ2-2; no definite D call. The CDR3 has 13 amino acids. Looked up from germline, CDR1 is GTSNPN and CDR2 is SVGIG (reference sequence). Trimming pared 4 bases from V and 0 bases from J, leaving 6 bases between. The CDR3 DNA reads TGTGCCTGGACCAGCGCGAACACCGGGGAGCTGTTTTTT. Its translation: CAWTSANTGELFF.

This clone was recorded only once. Here the CDR3 reads CASSLVSGTDTYEQYF. CDR3 nucleotide sequence: TGTGCCAGCAGCCTAGTATCCGGGACAGATACCTACGAGCAGTACTTC. The rearrangement joins TRBV7-9 to TRBJ2-7, with 7 bases matching TRBD1. From germline, CDR1 is SEHNR and CDR2 FQNEAQ (reference sequence). V shed 5 bases and J 2 bases; nucleotides not matched to a gene: 12. The CDR3 extends over 16 amino acids.

The chain employs TRBV12-1 and TRBJ2-7; the table gives TRBD2 as D, unverified against the DNA. TRBV12-1 is given as a pseudogene. CDR3 length: 18 residues. CDR3: CASCEGEGRIIVNYEQYF. CDR3 coding DNA: TGTGCCAGCTGCGAAGGGGAGGGGCGCATCATTGTAAACTACGAGCAGTACTTC.

The chain has TRBV5-1 and TRBJ2-1; TRBD2 matches at 10 bases. The CDR3 consists of 14 residues. After removal of 5 bases from V and 2 bases from J, the junction contained 1 base not matched to a gene. Per germline, CDR1 SGHRS and CDR2 YFSETQ. CDR3 DNA: TGCGCCAGCAGGAGCGGGGGGGCCTACAATGAGCAGTTCTTC. Amino acids: CASRSGGAYNEQFF.

V gene TRBV11-2 combines with J gene TRBJ2-7, with TRBD1 identical over 10 bases. The CDR3 runs 14 residues. V gave up 2 bases and J gave up 7 bases; unmatched junction bases: 5. Germline V gene data show CDR1 as SGHAT and CDR2 as FQNNGV. The CDR3 reads CASSLFGQGGEQYF. CDR3 in DNA: TGTGCCAGCAGCTTATTCGGACAGGGGGGAGAGCAGTACTTC.

The chain carries TRBV28 and TRBJ1-2; possibly TRBD1 for D (6 bases). Germline V CDR1 and CDR2: MDHEN, SYDVKM. V shed 8 bases and J shed 4 bases, with 20 bases lying between them. The CDR3 totals 15 residues. The CDR3 DNA follows: TGTGCCAGCCATCACTCCAGCGGGGGCGGCTATGGCTACACCTTC. Translation: CASHHSSGGGYGYTF.

The CDR3 loop reads CASSLERLGLLNIQYF. The CDR3 DNA follows: TGTGCCAGCAGCTTAGAACGTTTAGGACTATTGAACATTCAGTACTTC. The chain joins TRBV11-2 to TRBJ2-4, with TRBD2 as a possible D gene (6 bases). The CDR3 has 16 residues. Germline CDR1 is SGHAT and CDR2 is FQNNGV. V gave up 0 bases and J gave up 7 bases, with 16 bases separating them.

The chain is built from TRBV29-1 and TRBJ2-1; D is unresolved. Trimming left V 4 bases short and J 13 bases short, with 11 bases between. The CDR3 extends over 10 amino acids. In germline, CDR1 is SQVTM, CDR2 ANQGSEA. DNA for the CDR3: TGCAGCGTTGTTTGGTCGAGACAGTTCTTC. Encoded protein: CSVVWSRQFF.

The rearrangement joins TRBV5-1 to TRBJ2-3; 7 positions agree with TRBD1. The CDR3 is 14 residues long. V shed 4 bases and J 2 bases; nucleotides not matched to a gene: 4. Germline V gene sequence: CDR1 SGHRS, CDR2 YFSETQ. The CDR3 spells CASSLGQYTDTQYF. The CDR3 nucleotides are TGCGCCAGCAGCCTGGGACAGTACACAGATACGCAGTATTTT.

This clone showed up just a few times. The chain has TRBV30 and TRBJ1-2; D perhaps matches TRBD1 (6 bases). The CDR3 has 12 residues. The V gene lost 2 bases and the J gene lost 6 bases, with 10 bases spanning the gap. Germline CDR1 reads GTSNPN; CDR2 reads SVGIG (reference sequence). The CDR3 loop is CAWSYRVDGYTF. The CDR3, as DNA: TGTGCCTGGAGTTACAGGGTGGATGGCTACACCTTC.

The rearrangement links TRBV28 to TRBJ1-3, with 8 bases that match TRBD1. With 3 bases clipped from V and 2 bases from J, the junction kept 6 bases outside the gene matches. CDR1 MDHEN and CDR2 SYDVKM come from the germline V gene. The CDR3 is 16 amino acids. CDR3 nucleotide sequence: TGTGCCAGCAGTTTGGTTCCGACAGGGGCTGGAAACACCATATATTTT. Its translation: CASSLVPTGAGNTIYF.

This chain's CDR3 is CASSHNREPQHF. CDR3 nucleotides: TGTGCCAGCAGTCATAATCGAGAGCCCCAGCATTTT. The chain links TRBV7-2 to TRBJ1-5; the D is unclear. V lost 6 bases and J 8 bases, leaving 11 bases between the germline ends. The CDR3 covers 12 residues. CDR1 SGHTA and CDR2 FQGNSA come from the germline V gene.

The rearrangement uses TRBV11-3 and TRBJ1-1; D not certain. V was trimmed by 0 bases and J by 4 bases, leaving 6 bases between them. CDR3 length: 13 residues. The germline CDR1 and CDR2 sequences are SGHNT and YENEEA. The CDR3 region has the DNA TGTGCCAGCAGCTTAGAGGGGAGCACTGAAGCTTTCTTT. It codes for CASSLEGSTEAFF.

The rearrangement uses TRBV27 and TRBJ1-5, with unresolved D. The V end was cut by 7 bases, the J end by 0 bases, with 16 bases between. Germline V gene lookup returns CDR1 MNHEY and CDR2 SMNVEV (reference sequence). The CDR3 runs 16 residues. The CDR3: CASMRGGAYSNQPQHF. The CDR3 DNA reads as TGTGCCAGCATGAGAGGAGGAGCTTATAGCAATCAGCCCCAGCATTTT.

J is TRBJ1-3 and V is TRBV5-1; 8 bases match TRBD1. CDR1 SGHRS and CDR2 YFSETQ come from the germline V gene. This CDR3 contains 15 residues. After removal of 5 bases from V and 3 bases from J, the junction contained 7 bases not matched to a gene. This CDR3 is CASSATGDFGNTIYF. Written as DNA, the CDR3 is TGCGCCAGCAGTGCGACAGGGGATTTTGGAAACACCATATATTTT.

The chain recombines TRBV12-5 with TRBJ2-2; D is uncertain. Germline-derived CDR1 and CDR2 are LGHNT and FRNRAP. This CDR3 contains 12 residues. Trimming pared 6 bases from V and 5 bases from J, leaving 7 bases between. CDR3 nucleotides: TGTGCTAGTGGCTCTATTACCGGGGAGCTGTTTTTT. Protein: CASGSITGELFF. Full variable domain (rest looked up from reference TRBV12-5 and TRBJ2-2): DARVTQTPRHKVTEMGQEVTMRCQPILGHNTVFWYRQTMMQGLELLAYFRNRAPLDDSGMPKDRFSAEMPDATLATLKIQPSEPRDSAVYFCASGSITGELFFGEGSRLTVL.

The rearrangement joins TRBV14 to TRBJ1-1; 8 bases are a match to TRBD1. The V and J ends lost 1 base and 3 bases, in that order; junction bases with no gene match: 13. CDR3 length: 18 residues. Germline CDR1 and CDR2: SGHDN and FVKESK. The CDR3 DNA is TGTGCCAGCAGCCAAGTCGATTTCAGGGGGCTACTGGACACTGAAGCTTTCTTT. Residues: CASSQVDFRGLLDTEAFF.

The genes are TRBV9 and TRBJ2-5; D uncertain. Trimming left V 4 bases short and J 4 bases short, with 20 bases between. Per the germline V gene, CDR1 is SGDLS and CDR2 is YYNGEE. This CDR3 region has 16 residues. The CDR3 coding sequence is TGTGCCAGCAGCCCCCATTCTGGCGGCTTTGGAGAGACCCAGTACTTC. It specifies CASSPHSGGFGETQYF.